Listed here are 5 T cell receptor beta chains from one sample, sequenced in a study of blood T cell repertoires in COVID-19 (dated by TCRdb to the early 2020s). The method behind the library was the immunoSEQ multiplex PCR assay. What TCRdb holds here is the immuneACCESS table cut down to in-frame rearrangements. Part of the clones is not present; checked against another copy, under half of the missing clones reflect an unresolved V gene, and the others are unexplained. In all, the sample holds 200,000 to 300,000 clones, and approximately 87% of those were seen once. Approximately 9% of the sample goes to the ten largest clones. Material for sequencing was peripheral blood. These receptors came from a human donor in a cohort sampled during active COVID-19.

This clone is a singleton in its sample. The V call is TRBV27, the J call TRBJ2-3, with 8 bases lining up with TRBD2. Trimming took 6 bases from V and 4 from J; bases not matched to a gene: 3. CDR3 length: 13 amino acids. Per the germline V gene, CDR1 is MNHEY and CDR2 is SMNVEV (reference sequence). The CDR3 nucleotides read TGTGCCAGCAGCCTAGCGGGCCCAGATACGCAGTATTTT. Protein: CASSLAGPDTQYF.

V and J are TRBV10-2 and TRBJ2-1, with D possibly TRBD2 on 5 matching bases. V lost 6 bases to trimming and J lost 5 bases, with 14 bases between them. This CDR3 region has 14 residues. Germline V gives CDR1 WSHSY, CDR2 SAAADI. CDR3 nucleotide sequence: TGCGCCAGCAGGAGGGAACAGAACCACAATGAGCAGTTCTTC. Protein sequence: CASRREQNHNEQFF.

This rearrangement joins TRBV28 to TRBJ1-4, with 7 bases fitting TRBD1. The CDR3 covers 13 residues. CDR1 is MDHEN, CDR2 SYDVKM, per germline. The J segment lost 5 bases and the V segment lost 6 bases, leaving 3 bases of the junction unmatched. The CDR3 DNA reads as TGTGCCAGCAGCCCGGACAGGAATGAAAAACTGTTTTTT. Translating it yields CASSPDRNEKLFF.

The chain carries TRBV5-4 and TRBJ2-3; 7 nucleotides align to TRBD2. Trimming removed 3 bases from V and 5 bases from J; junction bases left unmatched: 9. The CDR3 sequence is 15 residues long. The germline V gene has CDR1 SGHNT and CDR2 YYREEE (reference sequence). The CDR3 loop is CASSSGTSAGDTQYF. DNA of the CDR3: TGTGCCAGCAGCTCAGGAACTAGCGCTGGAGATACGCAGTATTTT.

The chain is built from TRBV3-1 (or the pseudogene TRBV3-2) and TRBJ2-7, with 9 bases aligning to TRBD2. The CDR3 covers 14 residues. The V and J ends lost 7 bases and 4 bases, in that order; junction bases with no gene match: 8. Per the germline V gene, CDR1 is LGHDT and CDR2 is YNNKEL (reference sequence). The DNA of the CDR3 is TGTGCCAGCACCCCAGCTAGCGGGGTTTACGAGCAGTACTTC. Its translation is CASTPASGVYEQYF.